This paragraph reports one T cell receptor (beta chain). Antigen specificity is unknown. These data come from a study of T cell responses to AZD1222 COVID-19 vaccine. Study-level points and caveats: No day 14 peak samples; only post-peak repertoires were characterized. Females outnumbered males among donors, who were mostly white British; clonal diversity was possibly underestimated. Vaccine-related CD4 TCRs covered spike, predominating at 160-218 and 743-854.

Germline CDR1 reads MDHEN; CDR2 reads SYDVKM. This CDR3 has 14 residues. Trimming shortened V by 8 bases and J by 0 bases, and 11 bases separated the two germline ends. The method was immunoSEQ multiplex PCR; TCRdb's version includes in-frame clones alone and lacks a portion of them. The table has about 160,000 clones, 90% seen once; the top ten hold about 1.6%. This sequence joins TRBV28 and TRBJ1-3, with D possibly matching TRBD1 (6 bases). The receptor was derived from an adult in good health. Sample: peripheral blood, taken on day 0 of AZD1222 vaccination. The DNA for the CDR3 is TGTGCCAGCCAGAGGGGGGGCTCTGGAAACACCATATATTTT. Amino acid sequence: CASQRGGSGNTIYF.